This T cell receptor (beta chain) was captured by sequencing in a study of cytomegalovirus exposure and HLA in healthy donors. This CDR3 is built from 15 residues. Deletions cut 1 base from V and 4 bases from J, with 13 bases between. Germline CDR1 reads LNHDA; CDR2 reads SQIVND (reference sequence). The protocol was immunoSEQ multiplex PCR, while the TCRdb copy is restricted to in-frame clones and leaves out a portion. The data show 160,000 or so clones, just under 85% seen once. This receptor was taken from a man younger than 40 in good health and CMV-seropositive. Sequencing input: PBMCs. The chain employs TRBV19 and TRBJ2-5; perhaps TRBD1 as D (6 bases). The CDR3 sequence is CASSIGGRRIETQYF. Here the CDR3 DNA reads TGTGCCAGTAGTATAGGGGGGCGTCGGATAGAGACCCAGTACTTC.